These 31 T cell receptor beta chains were all obtained from the same sample, sequenced in a study of T cells after yellow fever vaccination. TCRdb fed the 5' RACE reads into MiXCR, producing one record per CDR3 protein. The data hold fewer than 450,000 distinct CDR3 sequences, with around a tenth observed a single time. The material was PBMCs, obtained on the day of the first yellow fever vaccination. The receptor set was obtained from a man aged 18 to 30 who received the YFV17D yellow fever vaccine.

V is TRBV12-3 or TRBV12-4 and J is TRBJ2-5; the D call may be TRBD1 or TRBD2 (6 bases each). This CDR3 spans 14 amino acids. Trimming removed 6 bases at V and 6 bases at J, with 17 bases between. The CDR3 here is CASRPTGRLKTQYF. In nucleotides, the CDR3 is TGTGCCAGCAGGCCAACAGGGAGGTTGAAGACCCAGTACTTC.

CDR3 residues: CSPAGGQSGDTQYF. The CDR3 region has the DNA TGCAGTCCGGCGGGGGGCCAAAGTGGAGATACGCAGTATTTT. The chain couples TRBV20-1 to TRBJ2-3, with 8 bases aligning to TRBD2. Germline assignment: CDR1 DFQATT and CDR2 SNEGSKA (reference sequence). V dropped 8 bases and J dropped 5; count of bases not matched to a gene: 12. The CDR3 spans 14 residues.

The chain joins TRBV4-3 to TRBJ2-5, with D possibly TRBD1 on 5 matching bases. The CDR3 is 15 amino acids. Germline values: CDR1 LGHNA, CDR2 YSLEER. The V end was cut by 2 bases, the J end by 5 bases, with 15 bases between. The CDR3 here is CASSQKTRAGETQYF. The CDR3 region has the DNA TGCGCCAGCAGCCAAAAGACCAGGGCCGGGGAGACCCAGTACTTC.

This clonotype came up many times. The chain has TRBV4-3 and TRBJ1-1; the D is unclear. The CDR3 is 14 residues long. Germline V CDR1 and CDR2: LGHNA, YSLEER. The V end was cut by 2 bases, the J end by 6 bases, with 13 bases between. The CDR3 is CASSQIVLGPEAFF. In DNA, the CDR3 is TGCGCCAGCAGCCAAATCGTATTAGGCCCTGAAGCTTTCTTT.

The chain carries TRBV10-2 and TRBJ2-7; 14 bases agree with TRBD2. CDR3 length: 15 amino acids. The J segment lost 7 bases and the V segment lost 11 bases, leaving 13 bases of the junction unmatched. The germline CDR1 and CDR2 sequences are WSHSY and SAAADI. The CDR3 reads CASGTSGGIPGEQYF. In DNA form, the CDR3 reads TGCGCCTCCGGGACTAGCGGGGGTATTCCGGGAGAGCAGTACTTC.

The gene calls are TRBV5-1 and TRBJ1-1; D gene uncertain. V lost 7 bases to trimming and J lost 1 base, with 11 bases between them. The CDR3 covers 13 residues. The germline CDR1 and CDR2 sequences are SGHRS and YFSETQ. In nucleotides, the CDR3 is TGCGCCAGCGCAGACGTCGGGAACACTGAAGCTTTCTTT. Translating gives CASADVGNTEAFF.

The genes are TRBV24-1 and TRBJ1-5; the D gene is possibly TRBD1 (6 bases). Per the germline V gene, CDR1 is KGHDR and CDR2 is SFDVKD. The V end lost 7 bases, the J end lost 2 bases, and 14 bases lay between the germline ends. This CDR3 region has 15 residues. CDR3 nucleotide sequence: TGTGCCACCAGCGGAACAGGGATGGGCAATCAGCCCCAGCATTTT. This sequence encodes CATSGTGMGNQPQHF.

The rearrangement links TRBV29-1 to TRBJ2-5, with 9 bases identical to TRBD2. The CDR3 is 14 amino acids. V gave up 3 bases and J gave up 5 bases; unmatched junction bases: 7. Germline loops: CDR1 SQVTM, CDR2 ANQGSEA. This chain's CDR3 is CSVDISGGAETQYF. CDR3 sequence (DNA): TGCAGCGTTGATATTAGCGGGGGAGCGGAGACCCAGTACTTC.

The rearrangement uses TRBV6-6 and TRBJ2-7; TRBD1 aligns across 7 bases. The J segment lost 4 bases and the V segment lost 6 bases, leaving 6 bases of the junction unmatched. CDR1 is MNHNY, CDR2 SVGAGI, per germline (reference sequence). The length of the CDR3 is 13 residues. The CDR3 region has the DNA TGTGCCAGCAGAACGGGACAGAGTTACGAGCAGTACTTC. Amino acids: CASRTGQSYEQYF.

The V call is TRBV7-9, the J call TRBJ2-7; possibly TRBD2 for D (5 bases). V was trimmed by 2 bases and J by 5 bases, leaving 16 bases between them. CDR1 and CDR2 (germline): SEHNR, FQNEAQ (reference sequence). This CDR3 region has 15 residues. CDR3 sequence (DNA): TGTGCCAGCAGCTTAATCCGGGGAATCTCTAACGAGCAGTACTTC. It translates to CASSLIRGISNEQYF.

This chain connects TRBV4-3 to TRBJ1-1, with a tentative D call TRBD1 (5 bases). Trimming left V 0 bases short and J 4 bases short, with 15 bases between. The CDR3 is 16 amino acids. Germline V lookup: CDR1 LGHNA, CDR2 YSLEER. The CDR3 nucleotides read TGCGCCAGCAGCCAAGAGGTCGTCGGGGGATCCACTGAAGCTTTCTTT. Its protein product is CASSQEVVGGSTEAFF.

The table lists this clonotype with many counts. The chain recombines TRBV20-1 with TRBJ2-6, with D unresolved. V was trimmed by 0 bases and J by 5 bases, leaving 8 bases between them. CDR1 and CDR2 from the germline V gene are DFQATT and SNEGSKA (reference sequence). CDR3 length: 14 amino acids. The CDR3 spells CSARESGRANVLTF. CDR3 coding DNA: TGCAGTGCTAGAGAATCCGGCAGGGCCAACGTCCTGACTTTC.

Of note for this clonotype: A junction end diverges from the germline sequence, so it may reflect a read error. This sequence joins TRBV5-6 and TRBJ2-1; D ambiguous. Germline V gene sequence: CDR1 SGHDT, CDR2 YYEEEE. The CDR3 extends over 14 amino acids. CDR3 sequence (DNA): TGTGCCATCAGCCCCGGGCGACGGCACAATGAGCAGTTCTTC. This encodes CAISPGRRHNEQFF.

About this clonotype: Possible read error: a much larger clone is one base away. The chain recombines TRBV12-3 or TRBV12-4 with TRBJ2-5; TRBD1 might be the D (5 bases). The CDR3 loop spans 13 amino acids. CDR3 nucleotide sequence: TGTACCAGCAGTTTCAAAGGGGAAGAGACCCAGTACTTC. It specifies CTSSFKGEETQYF.

This clonotype came up a few times. V gene TRBV7-2 combines with J gene TRBJ2-7; the D is unclear. This CDR3 is 12 amino acids long. Looked up from germline, CDR1 is SGHTA and CDR2 is FQGNSA. V was trimmed by 5 bases and J by 3 bases, leaving 8 bases between them. The CDR3 here is CASSRPGYEQYF. CDR3 DNA sequence: TGTGCCAGCAGCCGACCGGGCTACGAGCAGTACTTC.

The V gene is TRBV6-6, the J gene TRBJ1-2; D ambiguous. Per germline, CDR1 MNHNY and CDR2 SVGAGI (reference sequence). The CDR3 totals 12 residues. The V end lost 11 bases, the J end lost 6 bases, and 16 bases lay between the germline ends. The DNA for the CDR3 is TGTGCCTGCAATTGGCTGGAAGATGGCTACACCTTC. Its protein product is CACNWLEDGYTF.

The chain recombines TRBV11-2 with TRBJ2-7; tentative D call: TRBD1 (6 bases). The V end was cut by 5 bases, the J end by 3 bases, with 14 bases between. Per germline, CDR1 SGHAT and CDR2 FQNNGV. This CDR3 spans 14 amino acids. The CDR3 bases are TGTGCCAGCAGCGACCAAGGACAGAGCTACGAGCAGTACGTC. Protein product: CASSDQGQSYEQYV.

This clonotype came up many times. The V gene is TRBV19, the J gene TRBJ2-4, with D perhaps given as TRBD1 or TRBD2 (5 bases each). The germline V gene encodes CDR1 LNHDA and CDR2 SQIVND (reference sequence). There are 15 residues in the CDR3. The V end was cut by 6 bases, the J end by 7 bases, with 19 bases between. CDR3 region: CASRHTREGVNIQYF. CDR3 bases: TGTGCCAGTAGACACACGAGGGAAGGGGTGAACATTCAGTACTTC.

The CDR3 here is CASSNGQGELNSPLHF. The CDR3 nucleotides are TGCGCCAGCAGCAACGGACAGGGCGAGCTAAATTCACCCCTCCACTTT. The chain employs TRBV4-3 and TRBJ1-6, with 8 bases aligning to TRBD1. Germline CDR1 and CDR2: LGHNA and YSLEER. This CDR3 is 16 amino acids long. Trimming took 5 bases from V and 7 from J; bases not matched to a gene: 10.

This clonotype was counted at least ten times. The chain has TRBV6-4 and TRBJ1-1; 7 bases align to TRBD1. Trimming at V came to 3 bases and at J to 6 bases, leaving 7 bases not matched to a gene. CDR3 length: 14 residues. Germline V gene sequence: CDR1 MRHNA, CDR2 SNTAGT. The CDR3 DNA sequence: TGTGCCAGCAGTGAGAGGGGGCGCATGGCTGAAGCTTTCTTT. This translates into CASSERGRMAEAFF.

This clonotype has at least ten counts. The rearrangement uses TRBV6-5 and TRBJ1-2, with 9 nucleotides matching TRBD1. Germline assignment: CDR1 MNHEY and CDR2 SVGAGI. V was clipped by 0 bases and J by 8 bases; unmatched bases: 7. This CDR3 comprises 15 residues. The CDR3 DNA follows: TGTGCCAGCAGTTACTCCCGGACAGGGGTTAAAGGCTACACCTTC. Residues: CASSYSRTGVKGYTF.

This clonotype was detected only a few times. The chain has TRBV10-3 and TRBJ2-5; 9 bases are a match to TRBD2. This CDR3 region has 17 residues. Trimming at V came to 2 bases and at J to 3 bases, leaving 10 bases not matched to a gene. Germline CDR1 is ENHRY and CDR2 is SYGVKD. The CDR3 sequence is CAISEALSAGGKETQYF. The CDR3 DNA reads as TGTGCCATCAGTGAGGCCCTATCAGCGGGGGGAAAAGAGACCCAGTACTTC.

V gene TRBV30 combines with J gene TRBJ2-2; 13 bases are shared with TRBD2. With V trimmed by 3 bases and J by 5 bases, 3 bases remained unmatched. Germline CDR1 is GTSNPN and CDR2 is SVGIG (reference sequence). The CDR3 extends over 15 amino acids. CDR3 nucleotides: TGTGCCTGGAGAGCGGGACTAGCGGGGACCGGGGAGCTGTTTTTT. Translated, it gives CAWRAGLAGTGELFF.

The chain links TRBV12-3 or TRBV12-4 to TRBJ1-5; weak D call: TRBD1 (5 bases). This CDR3 spans 16 amino acids. Trimming shortened V by 3 bases and J by 6 bases, and 18 bases separated the two germline ends. CDR3 coding DNA: TGTGCCAGCAGTTTTCGGTCAGGAAGGGGCATTCAGCCCCAGCATTTT. Protein sequence: CASSFRSGRGIQPQHF.

This clonotype was counted a few times. The CDR3 nucleotides read TGTGCCAGCAGTTATAATGGGGCGTCTTGGACTGAAGCTTTCTTT. Its protein is CASSYNGASWTEAFF. This chain links TRBV6-5 with TRBJ1-1; TRBD1 might be the D (5 bases). This CDR3 has 15 residues. The germline CDR1 and CDR2 sequences are MNHEY and SVGAGI. With 3 bases removed from V and 5 bases from J, the gap between germline ends came to 16 bases.

The rearrangement uses TRBV3-1 and TRBJ2-5; 11 nucleotides match TRBD2. Germline CDR1 and CDR2: LGHDT and YNNKEL (reference sequence). The CDR3 is 18 residues long. V shed 1 base, J shed 1 base, and the junction held 8 bases outside the gene matches. CDR3 residues: CASSQVSGTSGGQETQYF. Here the CDR3 DNA reads TGTGCCAGCAGCCAAGTATCAGGGACTAGCGGCGGCCAAGAGACCCAGTACTTC.

At least ten counts were recorded for this clonotype. V usage is TRBV7-7 and J usage is TRBJ2-7; 9 nucleotides line up with TRBD1. CDR1 is SSHAT, CDR2 FNYEAQ, per germline (reference sequence). The J segment lost 5 bases and the V segment lost 2 bases, leaving 4 bases of the junction unmatched. This CDR3 region has 14 residues. The DNA of the CDR3 is TGTGCCAGCAGCTTATTAGGGACAGGGCACGAGCAGTACTTC. Protein product: CASSLLGTGHEQYF.

The V call is TRBV5-1, the J call TRBJ1-2; 12 bases are shared with TRBD1. CDR3 length: 17 residues. Germline V lookup: CDR1 SGHRS, CDR2 YFSETQ. Unmatched junction bases numbered 7, after V lost 0 bases and J lost 4 bases. CDR3 sequence (DNA): TGCGCCAGCAGCTTGGCCTTGGGACAGGGGGCGGGCTATGGCTACACCTTC. As protein: CASSLALGQGAGYGYTF.

This clonotype was seen a handful of times. The chain links TRBV2 to TRBJ2-7; 10 nucleotides match TRBD2. The V and J ends lost 7 bases and 6 bases, in that order; junction bases with no gene match: 9. The CDR3 has 14 amino acids. Germline V gives CDR1 SNHLY, CDR2 FYNNEI. The CDR3 DNA reads TGTGCCAGCACCGGAAAGCGGGGGGGTGCCGAGCAGTACGTC. This gives the protein CASTGKRGGAEQYV.

This clonotype was counted a few times. J is TRBJ2-7 and V is TRBV6-2 or TRBV6-3, with D uncertain. Germline loops: CDR1 MNHEY, CDR2 SVGEGT. The V end lost 7 bases, the J end lost 2 bases, and 12 bases lay between the germline ends. The CDR3 is 13 residues long. The CDR3 loop is CASTETPTYEQYV. The CDR3 DNA reads TGTGCCAGCACGGAGACGCCGACCTACGAGCAGTACGTC.

J is TRBJ2-1 and V is TRBV15; TRBD2 matches at 15 bases. V dropped 7 bases and J dropped 1; count of bases not matched to a gene: 11. From germline, CDR1 is LNHNV and CDR2 YYDKDF (reference sequence). CDR3 size: 19 residues. CDR3 in amino acids: CATTPGLAGGPRSYNEQFF. In nucleotides, the CDR3 is TGTGCCACCACCCCCGGACTAGCGGGGGGGCCTAGATCCTACAATGAGCAGTTCTTC.